The sequence of this T cell receptor (beta chain) was determined in a study of glioma-infiltrating T cells. Overall study findings and caveats: Tissue-blood divergence was below expectation in non-neoplastic patients, above in gliomas.

This clonotype came up many times. Its target is unknown. Trimming removed 8 bases from V and 1 base from J, with 11 bases in between. This CDR3 region has 13 residues. Amplification of TCR alpha and beta CDR3 regions from RNA used iRepertoire nested multiplex PCR. TCRdb re-derived calls from the multiplex PCR reads in MiXCR, one entry per CDR3 protein. Of some 100,000 distinct CDR3 sequences in the sample, 25% to 30% were seen once. The chain links TRBV12-3 or TRBV12-4 to TRBJ1-1; D ambiguous. Specimen: glioma tissue, nonneoplastic brain tissue, or PBMCs (not recorded which). This TCR came from a human donor with low-grade glioma or glioblastoma, undergoing nonglioma brain surgery, or in good health (not recorded which). CDR3 residues: CASSLLENTEAFF. The CDR3 nucleotides are TGTGCCAGCTCCCTTCTAGAGAACACTGAAGCTTTCTTT.